These 19 T cell receptor beta chains came from one sample sequenced in a study of beta chain features in type 1 diabetes. Study-level points and caveats: TCRB CDR3s from Type 1 diabetes patients were moderately but significantly shorter in all four CD4+ subsets.

Sequencing targeted expressed TCRB transcripts, as all isolated RNA had been reverse transcribed. Generated by immunoSEQ multiplex PCR, the TCRdb table keeps only in-frame clones and is missing some. The sample records roughly 160,000 clones, 6% to 9% being singletons. The antigens these receptors bind are not known. The sequenced material came from central memory CD4+ T cells from blood. Receptor source: a man between 18 and 29 years old with type 1 diabetes.

The J gene is TRBJ1-2, the V gene TRBV5-4; D is possibly TRBD1 (6 bases). Germline values: CDR1 SGHNT, CDR2 YYREEE (reference sequence). The CDR3 is 15 amino acids. V dropped 0 bases and J dropped 8 bases, with 17 bases sitting between them. The CDR3 DNA reads TGTGCCAGCAGCTTGGTGAGACAGGAACTAAACGGCTACACCTTC. Translating it yields CASSLVRQELNGYTF.

This clone was recorded a few times. The rearrangement links TRBV30 to TRBJ1-2, with 8 bases lining up with TRBD1. Germline V CDR1 and CDR2: GTSNPN, SVGIG (reference sequence). There are 13 residues in the CDR3. The ends lost 3 bases at V and 7 bases at J; junction bases unmatched: 7. In nucleotides, the CDR3 is TGTGCCTGGAGGACCCAGGGGGCTGGTGGCTACACCTTC. As protein: CAWRTQGAGGYTF. Full variable domain (outside the CDR3, taken from reference TRBV30 and TRBJ1-2): SQTIHQWPATLVQPVGSPLSLECTVEGTSNPNLYWYRQAAGRGLQLLFYSVGIGQISSEVPQNLSASRPQDRQFILSSKKLLLSDSGFYLCAWRTQGAGGYTFGSGTRLTVV.

V is TRBV28 and J is TRBJ1-2; 7 positions agree with TRBD1. The junction had 11 bases not matched to a gene; V was cut back by 7 bases and J by 3 bases. CDR1 is MDHEN and CDR2 is SYDVKM in the germline V gene. The CDR3 loop spans 15 amino acids. CDR3 coding DNA: TGTGCCAGCAATCAGGAAGCAACAGGGGACTATGGCTACACCTTC. Encoded protein: CASNQEATGDYGYTF.

This clone was observed a few times. The V gene is TRBV6-1, the J gene TRBJ2-3; TRBD2 might be the D (5 bases). The V end lost 6 bases, the J end lost 6 bases, and 16 bases lay between the germline ends. The CDR3 consists of 14 residues. CDR1 is MNHNS and CDR2 is SASEGT in the germline V gene. CDR3 DNA: TGTGCCAGCAGAGAACCTTGGCGAGGGGATACGCAGTATTTT. Residues: CASREPWRGDTQYF.

This chain uses TRBV9 with TRBJ2-4, with 7 bases that match TRBD2. J lost 9 bases, V lost 0 bases, and 6 bases had no gene match. The CDR3 is 14 residues long. CDR1 is SGDLS, CDR2 YYNGEE, per germline. The CDR3, as DNA: TGTGCCAGCAGCGTAGAGGCGGGAGCGGGCATTCAGTACTTC. Amino acid sequence: CASSVEAGAGIQYF.

This clone was found a few times. CDR3 DNA sequence: TGCGCCAGCAGCCAAGGTGGGGACAGGGTCAACGAGCAGTACTTC. Translated, it gives CASSQGGDRVNEQYF. V and J are TRBV4-1 and TRBJ2-7, with 9 nucleotides matching TRBD1. CDR1 is MGHRA, CDR2 YSYEKL, per germline. CDR3 size: 15 residues. The V gene end was trimmed by 1 base and the J gene end by 5 bases; junction bases not matched to a gene: 6.

Sample share makes this clone medium-sized (0.01 to 0.1%). This chain uses TRBV11-2 with TRBJ2-3; the D gene is possibly TRBD2 (5 bases). The V and J ends lost 5 bases and 9 bases respectively, with 15 bases between them. The CDR3 totals 13 residues. Germline values: CDR1 SGHAT, CDR2 FQNNGV. CDR3 sequence: CASSLPGLGTQYF. The CDR3 DNA is TGTGCCAGCAGCCTCCCCGGACTGGGGACGCAGTATTTT.

The chain couples TRBV9 to TRBJ2-7, with TRBD1 identical over 7 bases. J gave up 9 bases and V 2 bases, and 14 bases lay outside the gene matches. Germline V gives CDR1 SGDLS, CDR2 YYNGEE. This CDR3 region has 15 residues. For the CDR3, the DNA is TGTGCCAGCAGCGTTGGGGACAGCTGGGATATCGTGCAGTACTTC. Translated, it gives CASSVGDSWDIVQYF.

The table lists this clone with a few counts. The gene calls are TRBV2 and TRBJ1-2; tentative D call: TRBD1 (6 bases). Germline V gene sequence: CDR1 SNHLY, CDR2 FYNNEI. This CDR3 region has 14 residues. The ends were cut back, 9 bases at V and 4 bases at J, with 18 bases in the middle. CDR3 bases: TGTGCCAGAGGAACCCAGGGGAGGGGCTATGGCTACACCTTC. Translation: CARGTQGRGYGYTF. Full variable domain (remainder filled in from reference TRBV2 and TRBJ1-2): EPEVTQTPSHQVTQMGQEVILRCVPISNHLYFYWYRQILGQKVEFLVSFYNNEISEKSEIFDDQFSVERPDGSNFTLKIRSTKLEDSAMYFCARGTQGRGYGYTFGSGTRLTVV.

This clone was counted only a few times. CDR3 DNA: TGCGCCAGCAACGGCGGTAGCTCCTACGAGCAGTACTTC. Its protein is CASNGGSSYEQYF. The V call is TRBV5-1, the J call TRBJ2-7; D remains unclear. V dropped 6 bases and J dropped 0 bases, with 10 bases sitting between them. The CDR3 totals 13 residues. CDR1 and CDR2 from the germline V gene are SGHRS and YFSETQ.

Ten or more counts support this clone. The chain uses TRBV19 and TRBJ1-2; no reliable D call. CDR1 is LNHDA and CDR2 is SQIVND in the germline V gene (reference sequence). Deletions cut 3 bases from V and 7 bases from J, with 9 bases between. CDR3 length: 12 amino acids. CDR3 protein: CASSMTYRGYTF. The CDR3 nucleotides are TGTGCCAGTAGTATGACTTACCGTGGCTACACCTTC.

J is TRBJ2-3 and V is TRBV27; no clear D. The germline V gene has CDR1 MNHEY and CDR2 SMNVEV (reference sequence). CDR3 length: 13 residues. The germline V and J ends were trimmed by 6 bases and 1 base, with 8 bases remaining between them. This CDR3 reads CASRTSGTDTQYF. The CDR3, as DNA: TGTGCCAGCAGAACCAGTGGCACAGATACGCAGTATTTT.

This rearrangement joins TRBV4-3 to TRBJ2-5; TRBD1 is a possible D gene (6 bases). This CDR3 has 15 amino acids. The germline CDR1 and CDR2 sequences are LGHNA and YSLEER. Trimming stripped 3 bases from V and 5 bases from J, with 16 bases between. The CDR3 spells CASSHLQGFRETQYF. The CDR3 DNA is TGCGCCAGCAGCCACCTACAGGGTTTCCGGGAGACCCAGTACTTC.

This chain links TRBV9 with TRBJ2-1; D possibly corresponds to TRBD2 (5 bases). CDR1 and CDR2 (germline): SGDLS, YYNGEE. V lost 0 bases and J 3 bases, leaving 7 bases between the germline ends. The CDR3 spans 14 residues. The CDR3 coding sequence is TGTGCCAGCAGCGTAGGGGAGATCTACAATGAGCAGTTCTTC. It codes for CASSVGEIYNEQFF.

The sample holds a few counts of this clone. The chain carries TRBV2 and TRBJ2-7; a possible D gene is TRBD1 (6 bases). The V and J ends lost 0 bases and 6 bases respectively, with 21 bases between them. The CDR3 is 17 residues long. The germline V gene has CDR1 SNHLY and CDR2 FYNNEI. The CDR3 loop reads CASSEAWLAQGLSEQYF. The CDR3 bases are TGTGCCAGCAGTGAAGCGTGGCTAGCCCAGGGGTTAAGCGAGCAGTACTTC.

The V gene is TRBV27, the J gene TRBJ1-5, with 9 bases fitting TRBD1. Germline assignment: CDR1 MNHEY and CDR2 SMNVEV (reference sequence). The J segment lost 6 bases and the V segment lost 4 bases, leaving 10 bases of the junction unmatched. This CDR3 spans 16 amino acids. The chain's CDR3 is CASSSLQGALGQPQHF. The CDR3 DNA follows: TGTGCCAGCAGTTCACTACAGGGGGCTTTAGGTCAGCCCCAGCATTTT.

This clone was detected many times. The chain employs TRBV10-3 and TRBJ1-1, with D perhaps TRBD1 (6 bases). The CDR3 sequence is 13 residues long. Germline CDR1 reads ENHRY; CDR2 reads SYGVKD. Trimming took 7 bases from V and 5 from J, leaving 14 bases between them. The CDR3 DNA reads as TGTGCCATCATGGTCCAGGGGCAAACTGAAGCTTTCTTT. This encodes CAIMVQGQTEAFF.

The table lists this clone with a few counts. The chain recombines TRBV4-2 with TRBJ2-4, with a tentative D call TRBD1 (6 bases). Germline CDR1 and CDR2: LGHNA and YNFKEQ. V was cut by 4 bases and J by 2 bases, with 12 bases left in between. This CDR3 spans 15 amino acids. The CDR3 DNA sequence: TGTGCCAGCAGCCTTGGCGACAGGACCAAAAACATTCAGTACTTC. Residues: CASSLGDRTKNIQYF.

This clone was picked up a small number of times. V is TRBV4-2 and J is TRBJ2-1, with 9 bases identical to TRBD2. J lost 14 bases, V lost 4 bases, and 3 bases had no gene match. Germline CDR1 and CDR2: LGHNA and YNFKEQ. The length of the CDR3 is 11 residues. The CDR3 region has the DNA TGTGCCAGCAGCCTTAGCGGGAGAAAGTTCTTC. Residues: CASSLSGRKFF.